The clone carrying this T cell receptor (beta chain) was detected many times. The time point: persistent/refractory GD, antithyroid drugs over 5 years with positive TRAb. Scientists built the TCR library using RNA that was extracted from PBMCs. The source of the sample is a study of regulatory T cells in long-lasting Graves disease. Study summary: Over-5-year antithyroid drug use with positive TSH receptor antibodies defined persistent Graves' disease in the study.

TCR beta libraries were built with iRepertoire HTBI primers and Arm-PCR of CDR3 regions. One entry per CDR3 protein results from TCRdb running MiXCR on the multiplex PCR reads. The sample yields around 500,000 distinct CDR3 sequences, 20% seen once. The clonotype was recovered from a female donor with Graves disease. The input for sequencing was peripheral blood mononuclear cells (PBMCs), taken when the disease was refractory, from a patient treated with antithyroid drugs.

The CDR3 sequence: CASSITGRTVNSPLHF. CDR3 bases: TGTGCCAGCAGTATTACGGGCCGGACAGTTAATTCACCCCTCCACTTT. V usage is TRBV28 and J usage is TRBJ1-6, with a possible D match to TRBD1 (6 bases). V shed 5 bases and J shed 6 bases, with 17 bases lying between them. Per the germline V gene, CDR1 is MDHEN and CDR2 is SYDVKM. This CDR3 region has 16 residues.